Listed below are T cell receptor beta chains from one sample, sequenced in a study of blood T cell repertoires in COVID-19. Repertoires were generated with immunoSEQ multiplex PCR, while TCRdb's copy carries only in-frame clones and drops some. This table has roughly 300,000 clones, roughly 87% appearing once. Sequenced sample: PBMCs or T cells enriched from blood (not recorded which). These receptors were collected from a young woman who had recovered from COVID-19. CDR3s include the opening cysteine and the closing phenylalanine or tryptophan. A D gene is named only where the DNA matches it firmly. Only some rows state a clone size, as once, few, many or a class for expanded clones.

v_call	clone_size	j_call	d_call	cdr3_nt	cdr3_aa
TRBV19	.	TRBJ1-5	.	TGTGCCAGTAGTATAAGGGCAGGGGCAAATCAGCCCCAGCATTTT	CASSIRAGANQPQHF
TRBV19	.	TRBJ1-2	.	TGTGCCAGTAGTACTATTCTTGACACACTCCATTATGGCTACACCTTC	CASSTILDTLHYGYTF
TRBV6-5	.	TRBJ1-4	.	TGTGCCAGCAGTTACTCGCCCCAGGAGGGCCGGGAAAAACTGTTTTTT	CASSYSPQEGREKLFF
TRBV19	.	TRBJ2-3	TRBD2	TGTGCCAGTAGTATAGGACTAGCGGGGACAGATACGCAGTATTTT	CASSIGLAGTDTQYF
TRBV29-1	.	TRBJ1-2	.	TGCAGCGTTGATCGGGGACTGCCCTATGGCTACACCTTC	CSVDRGLPYGYTF
TRBV25-1	.	TRBJ1-2	.	TGTGCCAGCAGTCGAGGGTTTGGGGGCCTTAATGGCTACACCTTC	CASSRGFGGLNGYTF
TRBV28	.	TRBJ2-4	.	TGTGCCAGCAGTTTCGCCCAGATAGCCAAAAACATTCAGTACTTC	CASSFAQIAKNIQYF
TRBV29-1	.	TRBJ2-3	.	TGCAGCACTAACACAGATACGCAGTATTTT	CSTNTDTQYF
TRBV7-7	.	TRBJ1-3	.	TGTGCCAGCAGCCCTCACCTGGCAGGGGCTGGAAACACCATATATTTT	CASSPHLAGAGNTIYF
TRBV5-1	.	TRBJ2-1	TRBD2	TGCGCCAGCAGCTTGTCCGGGACTAAAAATGAGCAGTTCTTC	CASSLSGTKNEQFF
TRBV24-1	.	TRBJ2-2	TRBD1	TGTGCCACCAGTGAGTCGGGACAGGGTTTGTTTTTT	CATSESGQGLFF
TRBV7-2	.	TRBJ2-7	TRBD2	TGTGCCAGCAGCAATTTACTAGCGGGGGCCTACGAGCAGTACTTC	CASSNLLAGAYEQYF
TRBV7-9	.	TRBJ1-2	.	TGTGCCAGCAGCTTAGACACCCCTCTCGGGGGCTACACCTTC	CASSLDTPLGGYTF
TRBV19	.	TRBJ1-5	.	TGTGCCAGTAGTATGGGACATGGGGGCAATCAGCCCCAGCATTTT	CASSMGHGGNQPQHF
TRBV19	.	TRBJ1-1	TRBD1	TGTGCCAGTAGTATACCCGCACAGGGGGCTGAAGCTTTCTTT	CASSIPAQGAEAFF
TRBV3-1/TRBV3-2	.	TRBJ2-2	.	TGTGCCAGCAGCCAGCCGGGGATTAACACCGGGGAGCTGTTTTTT	CASSQPGINTGELFF
TRBV12-5	.	TRBJ1-5	TRBD1	TGTGCTAGTGGCGACGACAGGGAGAATCAGCCCCAGCATTTT	CASGDDRENQPQHF
TRBV27	.	TRBJ1-5	TRBD1	TGTGCCAGCAGTGCCACAGGGGGCGTACAGCCCCAGCATTTT	CASSATGGVQPQHF
TRBV5-4	.	TRBJ2-7	TRBD2	TGTGCCAGCAGCCCGTCCTCCGGGACTAGCGGCTCCTACGAGCAGTACTTC	CASSPSSGTSGSYEQYF
TRBV10-1	.	TRBJ2-5	TRBD2	TGCGCCAGCAGCCCTAGCCTCGCGGGGGCCCAGTACTTC	CASSPSLAGAQYF
TRBV10-1	.	TRBJ2-7	TRBD1	TGCGCCAGCAGGGTCAGGGGGCTCAATTACGAGCAGTACTTC	CASRVRGLNYEQYF
TRBV10-1	.	TRBJ2-3	TRBD2	TGCGCACCAGCGTCTGGACTAGCGGGGGGTGACACAGATACGCAGTATTTT	CAPASGLAGGDTDTQYF
TRBV28	.	TRBJ1-2	.	TGTGCCAGCAGTTTAACAGGGAGGGACTATGGCTACACCTTC	CASSLTGRDYGYTF
TRBV7-2	.	TRBJ2-1	.	TGTGCCAGCAGCTTAGTAGGGAGGAATGGTGTCAATGAGCAGTTCTTC	CASSLVGRNGVNEQFF
TRBV7-8	.	TRBJ1-1	TRBD1	TGTGCCAGCAGCTCCGGGACAGGGGGCGCGGGGCCCTACACTGAAGCTTTCTTT	CASSSGTGGAGPYTEAFF
TRBV19	.	TRBJ1-6	TRBD1	TGTGCCACGAGGGACAGGGTCGTTTCACCCCTCCACTTT	CATRDRVVSPLHF
TRBV28	.	TRBJ2-4	TRBD1	TGTGCCAGCAGGGCGGGACAGGACAATCTAGCCAAAAACATTCAGTACTTC	CASRAGQDNLAKNIQYF
TRBV9	few	TRBJ1-5	.	TGTGCCAGCAGCGTAGATGACGGGTATCAGCCCCAGCATTTT	CASSVDDGYQPQHF
TRBV5-1	.	TRBJ2-7	.	TGCGCCAGCAGCTTGGCCCCGGACAGCCCTTCCTACGAGCAGTACTTC	CASSLAPDSPSYEQYF
TRBV3-1/TRBV3-2	.	TRBJ2-7	.	TGTGCCAGCAGCCAAGGGGTCAGGGGTTCCTACGAGCAGTACTTC	CASSQGVRGSYEQYF
TRBV20-1	.	TRBJ1-6	TRBD1	TGCAGTGCTAGTTTGACAGGGGCCGATAATTCACCCCTCCACTTT	CSASLTGADNSPLHF
TRBV5-5	.	TRBJ1-1	.	TGTGCCAGCAGCCCCGTCTTGGGCACGAACACTGAAGCTTTCTTT	CASSPVLGTNTEAFF
TRBV18	.	TRBJ2-1	TRBD2	TGTGCCAGCTCCCAAAGGGCTAGCGGCATCCTAACGAGCTCCTACAATGAGCAGTTCTTC	CASSQRASGILTSSYNEQFF
TRBV7-9	.	TRBJ2-1	TRBD2	TGTGCCAGCAGCGGGGTGTTGGTGACTAGCGGGGGGCCTAATAACTCCTACAATGAGCAGTTCTTC	CASSGVLVTSGGPNNSYNEQFF
TRBV19	few	TRBJ1-2	.	TGTGCCAGTAGTATTGGGACTTGGGGGAATCGGGGCTACACCTTC	CASSIGTWGNRGYTF
TRBV19	.	TRBJ2-5	TRBD1	TGTGCCAGTAGTATTCCAACAGGGGGCGGAGAGACCCAGTACTTC	CASSIPTGGGETQYF
TRBV27	few	TRBJ1-2	TRBD1	TGTGCCAGCAGTTTACTGGGACAGGGAACCTATGGCTACACCTTC	CASSLLGQGTYGYTF
TRBV6-1	few	TRBJ1-2	TRBD1	TGTGCCAGCAGTGAAAGGTCAGGGGGCGGCTATGGCTACACCTTC	CASSERSGGGYGYTF
TRBV28	once	TRBJ2-1	TRBD2	TGTGCCAGCCACTGGGTAGCGGGGCTCTCCTACAATGAGCAGTTCTTC	CASHWVAGLSYNEQFF
TRBV3-1/TRBV3-2	.	TRBJ1-6	TRBD1	TGTGCCAGCAGCCAGACAGGGGGCTCGGGGAATTCACCCCTCCACTTT	CASSQTGGSGNSPLHF
TRBV24-1	.	TRBJ2-7	TRBD2	TGTGCCACCAGTCGGGGGGGGTCATCTTACGAGCAGTACTTC	CATSRGGSSYEQYF
TRBV11-2	.	TRBJ1-1	TRBD1	TGTGCCAGCAGGGGGACAGGGTACACTGAAGCTTTCTTT	CASRGTGYTEAFF
TRBV11-2	.	TRBJ2-5	TRBD1	TGTGCCAGCAGCCTTAGGGGGACAGGGGGAGAGACCCAGTACTTC	CASSLRGTGGETQYF
TRBV4-2	.	TRBJ1-5	.	TGTGCCAGCAGCCAAGCCGTCCCCCAGGGCAATCAGCCCCAGCATTTT	CASSQAVPQGNQPQHF
TRBV7-9	.	TRBJ1-1	.	TGTGCCAGCAGCCGTCAAGACAAAGACAGGTTTAAAGCTTTCTTT	CASSRQDKDRFKAFF
TRBV6-5	.	TRBJ2-3	.	TGTGCCAGCAGTCGCGGGGTATCGGGCACAGATACGCAGTATTTT	CASSRGVSGTDTQYF
TRBV5-5	.	TRBJ2-7	TRBD1	TGTGCCAGCAGCCTAAGGACAGGGGAGGTCTACGAGCAGTACTTC	CASSLRTGEVYEQYF
TRBV27	once	TRBJ2-3	.	TGTGCCAGCAGTGCCCCGGGTGGCACAGATACGCAGTATTTT	CASSAPGGTDTQYF
TRBV4-2	.	TRBJ1-5	TRBD1	TGTGCCAGCAGCCGATCCGGGACAGGGGGGACCGTGGGCAATCAGCCCCAGCATTTT	CASSRSGTGGTVGNQPQHF
TRBV4-1	.	TRBJ2-1	TRBD2	TGCGCCAGCAGCCGGGAGAGCGGGGGGGATTACAATGAGCAGTTCTTC	CASSRESGGDYNEQFF
TRBV27	.	TRBJ1-4	.	TGTGCCAGCAGTTTTAATGTAGATGCAACTAATGAAAAACTGTTTTTT	CASSFNVDATNEKLFF
TRBV30	.	TRBJ1-6	TRBD1	TGTGCCTGGAAGGAAGCAAGACAGGGCTATAATTCACCCCTCCACTTT	CAWKEARQGYNSPLHF
TRBV19	.	TRBJ2-3	TRBD1	TGTGCCAGTAGTGGGGGACAGAAATCCTCAAATACGCAGTATTTT	CASSGGQKSSNTQYF
TRBV19	.	TRBJ2-5	.	TGTGCCAGTAGTGCAGGGGCGGCCCAAGAGACCCAGTACTTC	CASSAGAAQETQYF
TRBV7-2	.	TRBJ1-2	.	TGTGCCAGCAGCCGCAGGTATGGCTACACCTTC	CASSRRYGYTF
TRBV28	.	TRBJ1-5	.	TGTGCCAGCAGTTGGCCTCATAGCAATCAGCCCCAGCATTTT	CASSWPHSNQPQHF
TRBV5-6	.	TRBJ1-2	TRBD1	TGTGCCAGCAGCGTGGGGACAGGAGCTAACTATGGCTACACCTTC	CASSVGTGANYGYTF
TRBV19	.	TRBJ1-1	.	TGTGCCAGTACCCAACGTCGGGACACTGAAGCTTTCTTT	CASTQRRDTEAFF
TRBV10-3	.	TRBJ1-2	.	TGTGCCATCAGTGAGTCGATCACAGAGAAAGGCGGCTACACCTTC	CAISESITEKGGYTF